This T cell receptor beta chain is drawn from a study of long-term antiretroviral therapy in people with HIV. General observations from the study: Specimens of blood were obtained during about 2004 to 2018, possibly under older ART regimens. HIV repertoires spanned tighter CDR3 length ranges than controls did. Diversity rose after ART but stayed below transplant donor controls.

Comments on this clone: The antigen remains undetermined.

This was the immunoSEQ v3.0 assay at survey level. For every sample, sequencing targeted roughly 40,000-55,000 T-cell genomes. Produced via immunoSEQ multiplex PCR; TCRdb's table is partial and in-frame only. The sample holds tens of thousands of clones, more than 85% seen once. Germline V gene data show CDR1 as LNHDA and CDR2 as SQIVND (reference sequence). Trimming took 5 bases from V and 0 from J, leaving 11 bases between them. The CDR3 contains 15 residues. V usage is TRBV19 and J usage is TRBJ1-5; D is uncertain. The sample consisted of unsorted PBMCs, taken almost 6.7 years after starting antiretroviral therapy. The receptor's source is a woman between 35 and 50 years old with HIV. As DNA, the CDR3 is TGTGCCAGTAGTCTGACCCGGGGTAGCAATCAGCCCCAGCATTTT. As protein: CASSLTRGSNQPQHF. Variable domain in full (rest from reference TRBV19 and TRBJ1-5): DGGITQSPKYLFRKEGQNVTLSCEQNLNHDAMYWYRQDPGQGLRLIYYSQIVNDFQKGDIAEGYSVSREKKESFPLTVTSAQKNPTAFYLCASSLTRGSNQPQHFGDGTRLSIL.